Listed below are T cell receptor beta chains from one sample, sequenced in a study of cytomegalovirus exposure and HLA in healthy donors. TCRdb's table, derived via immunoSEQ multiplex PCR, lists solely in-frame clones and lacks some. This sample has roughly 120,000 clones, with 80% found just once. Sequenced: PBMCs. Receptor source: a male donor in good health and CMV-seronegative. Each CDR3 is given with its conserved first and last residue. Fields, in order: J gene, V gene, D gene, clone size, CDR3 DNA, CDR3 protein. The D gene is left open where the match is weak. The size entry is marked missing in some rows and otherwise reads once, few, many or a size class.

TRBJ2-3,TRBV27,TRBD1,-,TGTGCCAGCAGTTGGGATCGACAGGGGAGGACAGATACGCAGTATTTT,CASSWDRQGRTDTQYF
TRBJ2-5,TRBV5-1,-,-,TGCGCCAGCAGCTTGCGCCACCAGGGTTCCGGGGAGACCCAGTACTTC,CASSLRHQGSGETQYF
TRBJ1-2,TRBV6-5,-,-,TGTGCCAGCAGTTACGGGGCGGGGGCCTATGGCTACACCTTC,CASSYGAGAYGYTF
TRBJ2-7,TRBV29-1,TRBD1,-,TGCAGCGTCCGGACAGGGAACGAGCAGTACTTC,CSVRTGNEQYF
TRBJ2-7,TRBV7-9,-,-,TGTTCCAGCAGCTTATCAGTCCTCGGGGAGCAGTACTTC,CSSSLSVLGEQYF
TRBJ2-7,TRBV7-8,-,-,TGTGCCAGCAGCTTAGGGGCCAGGGCTTCCTACGAGCAGTACTTC,CASSLGARASYEQYF
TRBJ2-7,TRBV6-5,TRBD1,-,TGTGCCAGCAGACCGAAGGACAGGGGATGGGGCGAGCAGTACTTC,CASRPKDRGWGEQYF
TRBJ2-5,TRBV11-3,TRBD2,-,TGTGCCAGCAGCCGCGGGACTAGCGGGAAAGAGACCCAGTACTTC,CASSRGTSGKETQYF
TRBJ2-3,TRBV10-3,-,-,TGTGCCATTGCAGCCGGGACTAGCACAGATACGCAGTATTTT,CAIAAGTSTDTQYF
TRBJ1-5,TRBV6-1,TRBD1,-,TGTGCCAGCAGCCACGGATGGGACAGGGGACAGCCCCAGCATTTT,CASSHGWDRGQPQHF
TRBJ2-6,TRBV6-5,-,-,TGTGCCAGCACCCGGTTTGGGGCCAACGTCCTGACTTTC,CASTRFGANVLTF
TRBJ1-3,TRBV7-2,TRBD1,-,TGTGCCAGCAGCTTAGTAGGGACAGGGGGTATCTCTGGAAACACCATATATTTT,CASSLVGTGGISGNTIYF
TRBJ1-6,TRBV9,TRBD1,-,TGTGCCAGCAGCAGGGAGACAGGGGGCGCCTTTGGTTCCTATAATTCACCCCTCCACTTT,CASSRETGGAFGSYNSPLHF
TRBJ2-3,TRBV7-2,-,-,TGTGCCAGCAGCTTAGGTATGCGGGGTGCTAGCACAGATACGCAGTATTTT,CASSLGMRGASTDTQYF
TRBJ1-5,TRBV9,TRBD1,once,TGTGCCAGCAGCGTAGGGACAGGGAGCAATCAGCCCCAGCATTTT,CASSVGTGSNQPQHF
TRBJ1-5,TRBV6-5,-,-,TGTGCCAGCAGTGGACTGTCAACAAATCAGCCCCAGCATTTT,CASSGLSTNQPQHF
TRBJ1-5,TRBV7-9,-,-,TGTTCCAGCAGCTTAGAGGGGAATCAGCCCCAGCATTTT,CSSSLEGNQPQHF
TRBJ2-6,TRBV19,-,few,TGTGCCAGTAGTATGGCCCAAGCTGGGGCCAACGTCCTGACTTTC,CASSMAQAGANVLTF
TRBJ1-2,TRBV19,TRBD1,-,TGTGCCAGTTCGTGGACAGGGCCTAACTATGGCTACACCTTC,CASSWTGPNYGYTF
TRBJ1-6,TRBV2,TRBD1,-,TGTGCCAGCAATCGGGACAGGGGGCGAGTAAATTCACCCCTCCACTTT,CASNRDRGRVNSPLHF
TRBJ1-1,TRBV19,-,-,TGTGCCAGTGAGGGGGTTAGGGTGATGAACACTGAAGCTTTCTTT,CASEGVRVMNTEAFF
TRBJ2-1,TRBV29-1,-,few,TGCAGCGTTGGAGGGGGGGTTGGGTCCTACAATGAGCAGTTCTTC,CSVGGGVGSYNEQFF
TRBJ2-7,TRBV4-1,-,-,TGCGCCAGCAGCCAAGCGGACGGGAGCGTTTACGAGCAGTACTTC,CASSQADGSVYEQYF
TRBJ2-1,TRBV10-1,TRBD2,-,TGCGCCAGCAGTGAATCACTAGCGGGCGATTACAATGAGCAGTTCTTC,CASSESLAGDYNEQFF
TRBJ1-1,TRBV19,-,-,TGTGCCAGTAGTACAGGGTTGGACACTGAAGCTTTCTTT,CASSTGLDTEAFF
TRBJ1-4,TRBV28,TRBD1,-,TGTGCCAGCATTTCGAACAGGGGGACTGAAAAACTGTTTTTT,CASISNRGTEKLFF
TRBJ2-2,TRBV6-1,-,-,TGTGCCAGCTGTCGGGGGAAAAACACCGGGGAGCTGTTTTTT,CASCRGKNTGELFF
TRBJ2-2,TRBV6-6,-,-,TGTGCCAGCAGTCCCTTCCCAGGGGACACCGGGGAGCTGTTTTTT,CASSPFPGDTGELFF
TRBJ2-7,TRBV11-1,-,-,TGTGCCAGCAGCTCCTCGGGACTTAAAGCCTACGAGCAGTACTTC,CASSSSGLKAYEQYF
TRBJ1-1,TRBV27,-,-,TGTGCCAGCAGTCTGCGGAGGGGCACTGAAGCTTTCTTT,CASSLRRGTEAFF
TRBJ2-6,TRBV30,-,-,TGTGCCTGGAAGGACGGTATCTACGACAGGTCTCTGTCGGCCAACGTCCTGACTTTC,CAWKDGIYDRSLSANVLTF
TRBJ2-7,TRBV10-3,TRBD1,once,TGTGCCATCAGTCCGGGACAGGCCTTCGAGCAGTACTTC,CAISPGQAFEQYF
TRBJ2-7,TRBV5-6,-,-,TGTGCCAGCAGCCCTGACTCCGGAGCCTACGAGCAGTACTTC,CASSPDSGAYEQYF
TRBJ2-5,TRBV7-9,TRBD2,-,TGTGCCAGCCGCCCCGGGACTACCCTACAAGAGACCCAGTACTTC,CASRPGTTLQETQYF
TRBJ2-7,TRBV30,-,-,TGTGCCTGGAGTCTATCCTACGAGCAGTACTTC,CAWSLSYEQYF
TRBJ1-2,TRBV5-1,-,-,TGCGCCAGCAGCTTGGGTCAGTTGGGCTACACCTTC,CASSLGQLGYTF
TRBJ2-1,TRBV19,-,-,TGTGCCAGCCGACTTACGGACAGCGATTACAATGAGCAGTTCTTC,CASRLTDSDYNEQFF
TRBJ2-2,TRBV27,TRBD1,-,TGTGCCAGCAGTCTCCGGACAGGGGTCCCCACCGGGGAGCTGTTTTTT,CASSLRTGVPTGELFF
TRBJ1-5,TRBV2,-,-,TGTGCCAGCAGACCCGAATCGGATCAGCCCCAGCATTTT,CASRPESDQPQHF
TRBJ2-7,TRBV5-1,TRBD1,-,TGCGCCAGCAGCACTCTACAGGGGGCCTACGAGCAGTACTTC,CASSTLQGAYEQYF
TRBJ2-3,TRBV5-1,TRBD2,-,TGCGCCAGCAGAGTTGGACTAGCGGCGGTCTCAGATACGCAGTATTTT,CASRVGLAAVSDTQYF
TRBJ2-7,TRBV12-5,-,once,TGTGCTAGTGGTTTGGCCGCCGGTACTTACGAGCAGTACTTC,CASGLAAGTYEQYF
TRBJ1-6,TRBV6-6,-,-,TGTGCCAGCAGCCCCCGGGGGATACCACCCCTCCACTTT,CASSPRGIPPLHF
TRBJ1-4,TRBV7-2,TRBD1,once,TGTGCCAGCAGCCGGGACAGCGGGCTTGAAAAACTGTTTTTT,CASSRDSGLEKLFF
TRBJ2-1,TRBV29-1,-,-,TGCAGCGCTGACTCCTCCGGCTACAATGAGCAGTTCTTC,CSADSSGYNEQFF
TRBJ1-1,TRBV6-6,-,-,TGTGCCAGCAGCCTGCATGAGATGAACACTGAAGCTTTCTTT,CASSLHEMNTEAFF
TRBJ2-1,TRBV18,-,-,TGTGCCAGCTCTCCTAGGGCTTCGGGAGTTCGGAATGAGCAGTTCTTC,CASSPRASGVRNEQFF
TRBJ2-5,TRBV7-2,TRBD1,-,TGTGCCAGCAGCTCGGGACAGGGGGCGCGAGAGACCCAGTACTTC,CASSSGQGARETQYF
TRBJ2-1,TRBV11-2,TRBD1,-,TGTGCCAGCAGAACAGGGGGCAAAAACAATGAGCAGTTCTTC,CASRTGGKNNEQFF
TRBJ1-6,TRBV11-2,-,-,TGTGCCAGCAGCTTAGGGGGCAGTAATTCACCCCTCCACTTT,CASSLGGSNSPLHF
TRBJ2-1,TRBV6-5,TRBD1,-,TGTGCCAGCAGTTACGGGACAGGGGGCTACAATGAGCAGTTCTTC,CASSYGTGGYNEQFF
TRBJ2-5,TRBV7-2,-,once,TGTGCCAGCAGCTTAGCTTTGGCTGCCGCTGTGGCCCAGTACTTC,CASSLALAAAVAQYF
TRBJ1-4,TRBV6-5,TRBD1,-,TGTGCCAGGGGGGACAGGGGACGCGATGAGGAAAAACTGTTTTTT,CARGDRGRDEEKLFF
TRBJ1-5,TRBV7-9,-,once,TGTGCCAGCAGCTTAGCGAGTCAGCCCCAGCATTTT,CASSLASQPQHF